This record looks at one TCR beta chain sequence and its context. Its matching antigen is unknown. Profiling relied on immunoSEQ multiplex PCR, and the TCRdb table lists in-frame clones only, not all of them. The repertoire includes approximately 72,000 clones, approximately 85% of them detected once, and about 14% sits in the top ten. V lost 0 bases, J lost 8 bases, and 11 bases lay in between. Germline V lookup: CDR1 SGHRS, CDR2 YFSETQ. The CDR3 is made up of 14 amino acids. The record originates from a study of T cells in localized non-small cell lung cancer. The study, taken as a whole, reports: Since sequencing was restricted to only one region of the tumor, intratumor heterogeneity remains a possibility. Measurement of T cell clonality placed uninvolved adjacent lung highest, above the level in tumor. Median detection of top 100 tumor clones in adjacent lung was around 60 clones.

This receptor was obtained from a female donor older than 55 with stage I lung adenocarcinoma. The genes are TRBV5-1 and TRBJ1-4; no firm D call. The material sequenced was peripheral blood, taken before any cancer treatment. CDR3 bases: TGCGCCAGCAGCTTGGGGTGGGATCGCGAAAAACTGTTTTTT. Protein sequence: CASSLGWDREKLFF.